This TCR beta chain was documented in a study of CD8+ T cells in alopecia areata listed by TCRdb under 2018. Broadly, across the study: Treated patients were enrolled in an open-label pilot trial of oral tofacitinib at 5 to 10 mg twice daily for moderate-to-severe alopecia areata. Tofacitinib-treated patients had biopsies at baseline and at 4 and 24 weeks of treatment, with a later scalp biopsy in several patients. To study T cell clonal expansion in alopecia areata, the researchers applied high-throughput TCRbeta sequencing to both the C3H/HeJ mouse model and human patients. TCRbeta CDR3 regions were amplified by immunoSEQ multiplex PCR using 35 Vbeta forward and 13 Jbeta reverse primers. Human TCRbeta sequencing covered scalp tissue and sorted CD4+ and CD8+ peripheral blood T cells from patchy and totalis/universalis alopecia areata patients and healthy controls. RNA was extracted with the PAXgene miRNA kit for fixed scalp, the miRNeasy kit for PBMCs, and the RNeasy kit for mouse skin. Scalp clonality was compared across normal scalp (n=4), patchy alopecia areata scalp (n=8), and alopecia totalis/universalis scalp (n=8). In treated patients, disease severity was measured using the SALT score, which gives the percentage of scalp surface area affected. Tofacitinib was administered for 6 to 18 months, and 6 months of follow-up off drug were then conducted to assess delayed response and recurrence.

The research as a whole found: Unlike mouse skin, which is dominated by gammadelta T cells, normal human skin has resident alphabeta T cells that are also sequenced, and this complicates analysis of the scalp TCR repertoire. During tofacitinib treatment, many expanded lesional clones remained in scalp and blood, and this persistence may partly explain relapse after treatment is stopped. Higher clonality and more expanded CD8+ clones were observed in lesional scalp than in normal scalp, particularly in alopecia totalis/universalis, a finding suggestive of antigenic drive. Shared TCR sequences between patients were less evident than in mice, which may be partly attributable to HLA diversity in the patient population. Because the treated cohort was small and had just a single nonresponder, larger studies are needed to establish links between baseline CD8+ expansion and response. Tofacitinib significantly lowered scalp clonality and the number of expanded CD8+ clones among the top 100 scalp clones.

What the time point label conveys for this sample: 20 to 30 weeks on oral tofacitinib. Explained via the paper, the treatment or condition label denotes: oral pan-JAK inhibitor, 5-10 mg twice daily. Lesional scalp punch biopsies and peripheral blood were collected from alopecia areata patients. PBMCs were separated by density centrifugation and stained for CD3, CD4 and CD8, after which CD4+ and CD8+ T cells were sorted on a FACSAria. A remark on this clone: Its antigen target is currently unknown. No base-level quality is on record; no much larger clone is a single base apart.

Libraries came from the immunoSEQ multiplex PCR assay. For TCR sequencing, RNA was extracted from every sample and reverse transcribed into cDNA to serve as template. First-strand cDNA was synthesized using SuperScript III with a 2:1 mix of oligo-dT and random hexamers. A synthetic immune receptor repertoire was used to measure amplification bias, and any remaining bias was corrected computationally. The study's processing was this. Raw reads were preprocessed for error removal, and CDR3 was defined according to IMGT conventions as running from the conserved cysteine to phenylalanine. To get clonality, Shannon entropy was normalized by log2 of the number of productive unique TCRs and the result was subtracted from 1. Whether each scalp clone was CD4 or CD8 was inferred by checking scalp TCRbeta sequences against the CD4 and CD8 repertoires from sorted blood. TCRdb holds this immuneACCESS table with in-frame rearrangements only. Some clones are missing; in checked studies, unresolved V genes explain under half, and the rest has no known cause. The V and J calls and clone size come from that table; D and trimming were worked out from the DNA. A total of about 110,000 clones appear in this sample, around 84% of them only once. The ten top clones hold roughly 25% of the sample.

This clonotype originated in a human donor with alopecia areata. Here the sequenced sample was CD8+ T cells sorted from blood, taken at week 24, from a patient treated with tofacitinib.

The sequenced DNA is TGTGCCAGCAGCCCGAGGCCCGGGGAGCTGTTTTTT. Its translation is CASSPRPGELFF. The V gene is TRBV6-6 and the J gene is TRBJ2-2, with no confident D gene call. Reading the germline V gene (reference sequence) gives CDR1 MNHNY and CDR2 SVGAGI. Reading from cysteine to phenylalanine, the CDR3 counts 12 amino acids. The sequence is cut down to CDR3 DNA, 36 bases in frame from base 1. V is reduced by 6 bases and J by 6 bases, leaving a spacing of 8 bases between them.